A single sample gave rise to the 26 T cell receptor beta chains below, sequenced in a study of blood T cells in healthy people across ages. Alongside a J-beta primer mix, a sample-barcoded 5' primer served in a second PCR lasting about 6 to 12 cycles. Each CDR3 protein gets one entry after TCRdb re-called the 5' RACE reads with MiXCR. The sample holds more than 650,000 distinct CDR3 sequences, 50% to 65% seen once. Sequencing was carried out using blood. These receptors were collected from a man at least 80 years old in good health.

The chain couples TRBV2 to TRBJ2-1; 8 positions match TRBD1. Unmatched junction bases numbered 3, after V lost 6 bases and J lost 8 bases. This CDR3 contains 12 residues. The V gene's germline CDR1 is SNHLY and CDR2 FYNNEI. The CDR3 DNA is TGTGCCAGCAGAACGACAGGGGATGAGCAGTTCTTC. Amino acids: CASRTTGDEQFF.

The rearrangement uses TRBV2 and TRBJ2-4; D not certain. The V end lost 2 bases, the J end lost 3 bases, and 8 bases lay between the germline ends. The germline V gene encodes CDR1 SNHLY and CDR2 FYNNEI. This CDR3 is 14 amino acids long. The DNA of the CDR3 is TGTGCCAGCAGTGAACAGAGGAGCAAAAACATTCAGTACTTC. Translation: CASSEQRSKNIQYF.

V usage is TRBV11-2 and J usage is TRBJ2-5; 8 nucleotides match TRBD2. With 1 base clipped from V and 5 bases from J, the junction kept 9 bases outside the gene matches. The CDR3 totals 16 residues. The germline V gene has CDR1 SGHAT and CDR2 FQNNGV. The CDR3 here is CASSLVFSGIPETQYF. Written as DNA, the CDR3 is TGTGCCAGCAGCTTAGTGTTTAGCGGGATTCCGGAGACCCAGTACTTC.

The V gene is TRBV5-1, the J gene TRBJ2-7, with D unclear. Germline lookup yields CDR1 SGHRS and CDR2 YFSETQ. The CDR3 is made up of 15 amino acids. The V end lost 0 bases, the J end lost 1 base, and 11 bases lay between the germline ends. CDR3 in amino acids: CASSLGPAVSYEQYF. CDR3 coding DNA: TGCGCCAGCAGCTTGGGACCCGCAGTTTCCTACGAGCAGTACTTC.

Details on this clonotype: A clone one base away is much larger, so this may be a read error. This sequence joins TRBV29-1 and TRBJ1-4; D uncertain. CDR3 length: 14 residues. Germline-derived CDR1 and CDR2 are SQVTM and ANQGSEA. The DNA of the CDR3 is TGCAGCGTTGAAGGGGGATCAACTAATGAAAGACTGTTTTTT. Residues: CSVEGGSTNERLFF.

The chain employs TRBV14 and TRBJ1-1; D might be TRBD1 (5 bases). Trimming took 0 bases from V and 1 from J, leaving 6 bases between them. The germline V gene has CDR1 SGHDN and CDR2 FVKESK. This CDR3 spans 14 amino acids. This CDR3 reads CASSQEGTNTEAFF. The DNA of the CDR3 is TGTGCCAGCAGCCAAGAGGGGACGAACACTGAAGCTTTCTTT.

DNA for the CDR3: TGCAGTGCTAGAGATCGCACTAGCGGGAGTAATGAGCAGTTCTTC. Translation gives CSARDRTSGSNEQFF. The J gene is TRBJ2-1, the V gene TRBV20-1; 11 nucleotides line up with TRBD2. V dropped 0 bases and J dropped 7; count of bases not matched to a gene: 5. The length of the CDR3 is 15 residues. The germline V gene has CDR1 DFQATT and CDR2 SNEGSKA (reference sequence).

The chain employs TRBV9 and TRBJ2-7; 8 positions match TRBD2. This CDR3 is built from 18 residues. Germline CDR1 reads SGDLS; CDR2 reads YYNGEE. Losses at the gene ends were 5 bases for V and 0 bases for J; bases not matched to a gene: 16. CDR3 DNA sequence: TGTGCCAGCAGTGGCGGAACTAGCGGAGAGGGGAGCTCCTACGAGCAGTACTTC. It translates to CASSGGTSGEGSSYEQYF.

The rearrangement uses TRBV27 and TRBJ2-5; 8 bases align to TRBD1. This CDR3 spans 16 amino acids. J gave up 4 bases and V 0 bases, and 7 bases lay outside the gene matches. Germline V gene data show CDR1 as MNHEY and CDR2 as SMNVEV (reference sequence). CDR3 region: CASSLSSQGAPETQYF. Written as DNA, the CDR3 is TGTGCCAGCAGTTTATCCTCCCAGGGGGCCCCAGAGACCCAGTACTTC.

V and J are TRBV2 and TRBJ1-2, with unresolved D. The CDR3 length is 13 residues. CDR1 and CDR2 (germline): SNHLY, FYNNEI. V was pared by 2 bases and J by 8 bases, with 12 bases between. The CDR3 is CASSEWSRSGYTF. As DNA, the CDR3 is TGTGCCAGCAGTGAATGGAGTAGGAGCGGCTACACCTTC. Using reference TRBV2 and TRBJ1-2 for the parts outside the CDR3, the full variable domain is EPEVTQTPSHQVTQMGQEVILRCVPISNHLYFYWYRQILGQKVEFLVSFYNNEISEKSEIFDDQFSVERPDGSNFTLKIRSTKLEDSAMYFCASSEWSRSGYTFGSGTRLTVV.

This clonotype has a handful of counts. The chain carries TRBV27 and TRBJ2-6, with D hard to call. This CDR3 spans 15 amino acids. V lost 5 bases and J lost 0, with 8 bases in between. CDR1 is MNHEY and CDR2 is SMNVEV in the germline V gene (reference sequence). CDR3 in DNA: TGTGCCAGCAGTCCCATAGACTCTGGGGCCAACGTCCTGACTTTC. Translation: CASSPIDSGANVLTF.

CDR3 in DNA: TGTGCCAGCAGTTTAGTTGTAGCGGGAGGGCTTCAGTACTTC. As protein: CASSLVVAGGLQYF. This chain connects TRBV12-3 or TRBV12-4 to TRBJ2-5; 11 bases align to TRBD2. The CDR3 is 14 residues long. The V gene end was trimmed by 1 base and the J gene end by 11 bases; junction bases not matched to a gene: 6.

The rearrangement joins TRBV7-9 to TRBJ2-2, with D unclear. This CDR3 contains 16 residues. Trimming took 4 bases from V and 0 from J, leaving 12 bases between them. In germline, CDR1 is SEHNR, CDR2 FQNEAQ (reference sequence). This CDR3 is CASSSLVGPNTGELFF. The CDR3 coding sequence is TGTGCCAGCAGCTCCCTCGTAGGGCCGAACACCGGGGAGCTGTTTTTT.

The chain is built from TRBV5-1 and TRBJ1-1; TRBD1 is a possible D gene (6 bases). CDR3 length: 16 amino acids. V lost 5 bases, J lost 1 base, and 18 bases lay in between. CDR1 and CDR2 (germline): SGHRS, YFSETQ. CDR3 residues: CASRSTGAAGNTEAFF. In nucleotides, the CDR3 is TGCGCCAGCAGATCGACAGGCGCCGCGGGGAACACTGAAGCTTTCTTT.

The CDR3 here is CASSSTSGSINEQFF. In DNA, the CDR3 is TGTGCCAGCAGCTCTACTAGCGGGAGCATCAATGAGCAGTTCTTC. This sequence joins TRBV7-8 and TRBJ2-1, with 11 bases fitting TRBD2. With 4 bases clipped from V and 6 bases from J, the junction kept 5 bases outside the gene matches. Germline V gene lookup returns CDR1 SGHVS and CDR2 FQNEAQ. CDR3 size: 15 residues.

The J gene is TRBJ2-1, the V gene TRBV20-1; 9 bases line up with TRBD2. Trimming took 1 base from V and 6 from J; bases not matched to a gene: 13. The CDR3 contains 17 residues. The germline V gene encodes CDR1 DFQATT and CDR2 SNEGSKA (reference sequence). This CDR3 reads CSARGLLAGSLGNEQFF. CDR3 DNA sequence: TGCAGTGCTAGAGGTCTGCTAGCGGGGTCATTGGGCAATGAGCAGTTCTTC.

The CDR3 region is CASRTSGRRHRYAYF. The CDR3 DNA reads TGTGCCAGCAGGACTAGCGGGAGAAGGCACAGATACGCGTATTTT. The rearrangement links TRBV11-2 to TRBJ2-3; 12 bases fit TRBD2. J lost 14 bases, V lost 6 bases, and 15 bases had no gene match. From germline, CDR1 is SGHAT and CDR2 FQNNGV. The CDR3 length is 15 residues.

This clonotype was observed at least ten times. The genes are TRBV9 and TRBJ1-6; D unclear. V was cut by 0 bases and J by 5 bases, with 6 bases left in between. The CDR3 totals 14 residues. The germline V gene has CDR1 SGDLS and CDR2 YYNGEE. CDR3 region: CASSVVSDNSPLHF. In nucleotides, the CDR3 is TGTGCCAGCAGCGTAGTTAGCGATAATTCACCCCTCCACTTT.

This clonotype was seen more than once but under ten times. V and J are TRBV7-3 and TRBJ2-5, with D possibly TRBD1 on 6 matching bases. CDR1 is SGHTA, CDR2 FQGTGA, per germline. The CDR3 has 15 residues. Trimming cost V 5 bases and J 4 bases, with 17 bases left between them. CDR3: CASSRGPGDGETQYF. In DNA form, the CDR3 reads TGTGCCAGCAGCCGTGGGCCAGGGGATGGAGAGACCCAGTACTTC.

The table lists this clonotype with a few counts. The V and J genes are TRBV5-1 and TRBJ1-2, with TRBD1 identical over 9 bases. Germline V lookup: CDR1 SGHRS, CDR2 YFSETQ. V dropped 3 bases and J dropped 11; count of bases not matched to a gene: 11. The CDR3 extends over 14 amino acids. The CDR3 DNA is TGCGCCAGCAGCTCCTCGACAGGGGGTAGAGGATACACCTTC. Protein sequence: CASSSSTGGRGYTF.

This clonotype was detected a few times. The chain couples TRBV2 to TRBJ1-5; D is unclear. V shed 6 bases and J shed 2 bases, with 11 bases lying between them. Germline lookup yields CDR1 SNHLY and CDR2 FYNNEI. The CDR3 has 14 amino acids. The CDR3 DNA sequence: TGTGCCAGCAGCGCCGGACGGGGCAATCAGCCCCAGCATTTT. This encodes CASSAGRGNQPQHF.

This chain links TRBV29-1 with TRBJ2-3; 9 bases are a match to TRBD1. The trim removed 7 bases at V and 14 bases at J, leaving 28 bases unmatched. CDR1 SQVTM and CDR2 ANQGSEA come from the germline V gene. This CDR3 region has 17 residues. Here the CDR3 DNA reads TGCAGCGGGACGGGTCTTAGGGGGGACAGGGAGGACAGATACGCGTATTTT. It codes for CSGTGLRGDREDRYAYF.

V and J are TRBV4-1 and TRBJ2-7, with TRBD2 identical over 9 bases. Germline lookup yields CDR1 MGHRA and CDR2 YSYEKL. This CDR3 spans 16 amino acids. Trimming at V came to 2 bases and at J to 6 bases, leaving 11 bases not matched to a gene. CDR3 protein: CASSQSPGLALSEQYF. CDR3 DNA: TGCGCCAGCAGCCAATCTCCGGGACTAGCACTATCCGAGCAGTACTTC.

As concerns this clonotype: Relative to the germline gene, one junction end is altered; a read error may explain this. The J gene is TRBJ2-1, the V gene TRBV18, with a tentative D call TRBD2 (6 bases). Germline V gene lookup returns CDR1 KGHSH and CDR2 LQKENI. This CDR3 spans 17 amino acids. The CDR3 DNA follows: TGTGCCGGCTCACCGGAACTAGCCCAACTCGTGGCCAATGAGCAGTTCTTC. Residues: CAGSPELAQLVANEQFF. Looking up the rest from reference TRBV18 and TRBJ2-1 gives the full variable domain: NAGVMQNPRHLVRRRGQEARLRCSPMKGHSHVYWYRQLPEEGLKFMVYLQKENIIDESGMPKERFSAEFPKEGPSILRIQQVVRGDSAAYFCAGSPELAQLVANEQFFGPGTRLTVL.

This clonotype turned up a few times. V usage is TRBV20-1 and J usage is TRBJ2-7, with D unresolved. Per the germline V gene, CDR1 is DFQATT and CDR2 is SNEGSKA (reference sequence). V dropped 0 bases and J dropped 6 bases, with 12 bases sitting between them. The CDR3 is 13 residues long. CDR3 DNA: TGCAGTGCTAGAGATAGCCGGTCCGGCGAGCAGTACTTC. It is translated as CSARDSRSGEQYF.

The chain joins TRBV13 to TRBJ1-1; unclear D gene. Germline V gene sequence: CDR1 PRHDT, CDR2 FYEKMQ (reference sequence). The CDR3 has 14 amino acids. V gave up 6 bases and J gave up 11 bases, with 22 bases separating them. CDR3 sequence (DNA): TGTGCCAGCAGAGAAAGGACGGCCGATCTGAAGGCTTTCTTT. Amino acids: CASRERTADLKAFF.